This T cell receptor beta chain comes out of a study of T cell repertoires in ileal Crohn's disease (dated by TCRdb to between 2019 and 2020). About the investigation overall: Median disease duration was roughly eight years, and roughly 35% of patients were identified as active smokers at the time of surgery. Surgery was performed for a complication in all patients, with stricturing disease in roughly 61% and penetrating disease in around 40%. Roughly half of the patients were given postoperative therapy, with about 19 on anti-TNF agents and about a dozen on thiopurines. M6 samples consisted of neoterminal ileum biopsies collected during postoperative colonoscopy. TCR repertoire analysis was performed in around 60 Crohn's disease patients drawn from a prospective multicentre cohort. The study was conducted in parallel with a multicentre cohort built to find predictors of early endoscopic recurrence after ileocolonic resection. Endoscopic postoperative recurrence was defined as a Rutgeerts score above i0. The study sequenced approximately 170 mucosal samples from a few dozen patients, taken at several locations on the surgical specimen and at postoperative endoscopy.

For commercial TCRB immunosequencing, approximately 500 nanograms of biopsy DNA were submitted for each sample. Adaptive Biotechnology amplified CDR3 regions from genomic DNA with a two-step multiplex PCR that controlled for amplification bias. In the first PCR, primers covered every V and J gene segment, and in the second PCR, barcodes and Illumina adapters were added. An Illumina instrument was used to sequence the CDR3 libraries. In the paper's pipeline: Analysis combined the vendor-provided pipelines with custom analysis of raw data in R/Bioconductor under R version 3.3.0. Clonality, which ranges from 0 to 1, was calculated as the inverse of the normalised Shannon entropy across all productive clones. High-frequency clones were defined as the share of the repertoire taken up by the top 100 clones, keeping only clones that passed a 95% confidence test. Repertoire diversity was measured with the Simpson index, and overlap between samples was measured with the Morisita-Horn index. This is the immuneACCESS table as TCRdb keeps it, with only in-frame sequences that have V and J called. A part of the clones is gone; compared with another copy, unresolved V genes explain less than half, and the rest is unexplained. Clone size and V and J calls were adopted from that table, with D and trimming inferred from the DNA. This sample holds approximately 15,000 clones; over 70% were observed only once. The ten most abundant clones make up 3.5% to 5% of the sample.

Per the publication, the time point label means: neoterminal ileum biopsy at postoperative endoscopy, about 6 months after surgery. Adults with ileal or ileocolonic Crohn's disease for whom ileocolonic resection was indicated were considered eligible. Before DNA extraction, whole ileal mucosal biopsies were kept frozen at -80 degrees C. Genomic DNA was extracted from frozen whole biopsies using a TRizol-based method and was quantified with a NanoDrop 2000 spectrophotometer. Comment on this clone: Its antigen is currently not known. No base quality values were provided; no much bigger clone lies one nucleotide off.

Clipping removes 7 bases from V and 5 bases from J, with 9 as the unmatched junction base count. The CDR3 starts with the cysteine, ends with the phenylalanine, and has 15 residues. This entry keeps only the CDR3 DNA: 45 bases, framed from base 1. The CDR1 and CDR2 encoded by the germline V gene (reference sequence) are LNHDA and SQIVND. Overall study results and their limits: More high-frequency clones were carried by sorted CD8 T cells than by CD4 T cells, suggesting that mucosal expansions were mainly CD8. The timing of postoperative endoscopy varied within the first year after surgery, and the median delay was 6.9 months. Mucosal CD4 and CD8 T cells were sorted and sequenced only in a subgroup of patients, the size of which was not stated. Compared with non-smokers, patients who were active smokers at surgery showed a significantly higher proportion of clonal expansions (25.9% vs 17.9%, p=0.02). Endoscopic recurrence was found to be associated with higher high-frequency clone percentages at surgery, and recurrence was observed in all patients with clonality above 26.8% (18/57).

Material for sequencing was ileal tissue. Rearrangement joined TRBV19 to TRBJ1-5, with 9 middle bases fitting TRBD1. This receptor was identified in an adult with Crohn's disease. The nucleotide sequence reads TGTGCCAGTACCCCCGGGACAGGGCGCGATCAGCCCCAGCATTTT. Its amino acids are CASTPGTGRDQPQHF. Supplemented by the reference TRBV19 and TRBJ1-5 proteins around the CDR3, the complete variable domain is DGGITQSPKYLFRKEGQNVTLSCEQNLNHDAMYWYRQDPGQGLRLIYYSQIVNDFQKGDIAEGYSVSREKKESFPLTVTSAQKNPTAFYLCASTPGTGRDQPQHFGDGTRLSIL.